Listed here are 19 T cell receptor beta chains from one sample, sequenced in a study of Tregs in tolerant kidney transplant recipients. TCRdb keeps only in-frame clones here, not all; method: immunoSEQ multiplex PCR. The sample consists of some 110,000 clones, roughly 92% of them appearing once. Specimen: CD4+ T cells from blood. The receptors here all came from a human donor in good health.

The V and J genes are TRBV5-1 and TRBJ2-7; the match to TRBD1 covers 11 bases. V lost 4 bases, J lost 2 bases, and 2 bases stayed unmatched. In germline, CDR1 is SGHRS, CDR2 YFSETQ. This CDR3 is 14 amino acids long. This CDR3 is CASSEGQGAYEQYF. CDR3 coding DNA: TGCGCCAGCAGCGAGGGACAGGGGGCCTACGAGCAGTACTTC.

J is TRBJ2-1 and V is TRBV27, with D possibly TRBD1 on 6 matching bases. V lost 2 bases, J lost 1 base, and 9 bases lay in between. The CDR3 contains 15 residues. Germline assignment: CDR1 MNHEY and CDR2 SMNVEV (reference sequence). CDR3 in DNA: TGTGCCAGCAGTTTACTGGGGGCATCCTACAATGAGCAGTTCTTC. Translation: CASSLLGASYNEQFF.

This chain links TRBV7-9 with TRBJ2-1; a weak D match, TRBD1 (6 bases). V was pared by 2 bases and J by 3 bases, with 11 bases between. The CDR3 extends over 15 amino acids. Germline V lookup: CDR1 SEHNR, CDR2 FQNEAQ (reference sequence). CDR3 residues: CASSLRTADYNEQFF. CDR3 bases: TGTGCCAGCAGCTTAAGGACAGCGGACTACAATGAGCAGTTCTTC.

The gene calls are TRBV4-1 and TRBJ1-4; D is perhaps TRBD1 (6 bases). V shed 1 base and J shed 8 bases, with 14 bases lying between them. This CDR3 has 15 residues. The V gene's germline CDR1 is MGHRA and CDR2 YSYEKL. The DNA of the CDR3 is TGCGCCAGCAGCCAAGTCGGGGGCAGGGTAGAAAAACTGTTTTTT. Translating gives CASSQVGGRVEKLFF.

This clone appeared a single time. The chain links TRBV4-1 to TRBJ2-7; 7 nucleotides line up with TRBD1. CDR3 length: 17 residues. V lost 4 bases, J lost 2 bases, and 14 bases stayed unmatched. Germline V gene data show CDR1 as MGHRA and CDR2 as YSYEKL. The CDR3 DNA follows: TGCGCCAGCAGCCCTTCCCCACAGGGGCGACGGCCCTACGAGCAGTACTTC. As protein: CASSPSPQGRRPYEQYF.

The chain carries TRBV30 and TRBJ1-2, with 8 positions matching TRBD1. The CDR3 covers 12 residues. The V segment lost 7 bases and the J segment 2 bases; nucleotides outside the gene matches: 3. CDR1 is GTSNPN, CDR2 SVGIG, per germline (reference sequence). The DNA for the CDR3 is TGTGCCTTCCGGACAGGGAACTATGGCTACACCTTC. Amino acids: CAFRTGNYGYTF.

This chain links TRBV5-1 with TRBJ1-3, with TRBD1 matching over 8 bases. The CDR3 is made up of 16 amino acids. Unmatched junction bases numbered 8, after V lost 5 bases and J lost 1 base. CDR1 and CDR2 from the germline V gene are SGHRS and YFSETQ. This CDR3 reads CASRYQTGESGNTIYF. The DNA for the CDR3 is TGCGCCAGCAGGTATCAGACAGGGGAGTCTGGAAACACCATATATTTT.

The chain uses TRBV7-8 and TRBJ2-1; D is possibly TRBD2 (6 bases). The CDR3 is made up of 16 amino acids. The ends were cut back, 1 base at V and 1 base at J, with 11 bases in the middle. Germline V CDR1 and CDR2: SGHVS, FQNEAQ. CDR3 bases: TGTGCCAGCAGCTTAGGGGCAGGGAGGTCCTACAATGAGCAGTTCTTC. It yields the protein CASSLGAGRSYNEQFF.

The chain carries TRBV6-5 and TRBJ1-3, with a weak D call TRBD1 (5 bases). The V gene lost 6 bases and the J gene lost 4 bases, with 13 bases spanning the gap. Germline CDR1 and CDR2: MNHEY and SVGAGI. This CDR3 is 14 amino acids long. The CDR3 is CASSPNRQGNTIYF. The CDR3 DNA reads TGTGCCAGCAGCCCCAACCGACAGGGAAACACCATATATTTT.

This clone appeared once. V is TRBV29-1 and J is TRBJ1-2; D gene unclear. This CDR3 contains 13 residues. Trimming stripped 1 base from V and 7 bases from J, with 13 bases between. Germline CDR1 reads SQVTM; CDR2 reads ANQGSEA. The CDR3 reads CSVEVKQLSGYTF. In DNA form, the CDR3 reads TGCAGCGTTGAAGTGAAGCAGCTTTCTGGCTACACCTTC.

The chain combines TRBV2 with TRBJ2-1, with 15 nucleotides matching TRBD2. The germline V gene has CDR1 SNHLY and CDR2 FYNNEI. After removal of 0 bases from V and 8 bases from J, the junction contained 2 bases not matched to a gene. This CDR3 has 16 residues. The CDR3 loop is CASSEAGLAGGDEQFF. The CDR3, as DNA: TGTGCCAGCAGTGAAGCAGGACTAGCGGGAGGGGATGAGCAGTTCTTC.

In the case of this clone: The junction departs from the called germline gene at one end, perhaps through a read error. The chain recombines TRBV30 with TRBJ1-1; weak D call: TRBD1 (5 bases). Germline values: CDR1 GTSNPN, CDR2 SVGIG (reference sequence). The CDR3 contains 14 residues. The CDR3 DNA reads TGTGCCTGGAGTGTACAAAGGGGCGGAGGGGCACCCCGATTT. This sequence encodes CAWSVQRGGGAPRF.

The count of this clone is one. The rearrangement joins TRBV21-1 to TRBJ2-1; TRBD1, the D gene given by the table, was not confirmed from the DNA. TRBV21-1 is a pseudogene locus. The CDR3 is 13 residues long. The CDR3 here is CASSAGQHNEQFF. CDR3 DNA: TGTGCCAGCAGCGCGGGACAGCACAATGAGCAGTTCTTC.

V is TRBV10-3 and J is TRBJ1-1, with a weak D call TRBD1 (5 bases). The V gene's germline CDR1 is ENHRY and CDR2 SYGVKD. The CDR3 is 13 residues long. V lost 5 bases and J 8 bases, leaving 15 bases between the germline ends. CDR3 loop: CAISSRGDAEAFF. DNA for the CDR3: TGTGCCATCAGTTCTCGGGGGGATGCAGAAGCTTTCTTT.

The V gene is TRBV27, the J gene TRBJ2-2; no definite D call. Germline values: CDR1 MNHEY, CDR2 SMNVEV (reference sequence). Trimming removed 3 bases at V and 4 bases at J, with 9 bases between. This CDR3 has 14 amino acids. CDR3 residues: CASSFLAVTGELFF. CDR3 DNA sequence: TGTGCCAGCAGTTTTCTGGCGGTCACCGGGGAGCTGTTTTTT.

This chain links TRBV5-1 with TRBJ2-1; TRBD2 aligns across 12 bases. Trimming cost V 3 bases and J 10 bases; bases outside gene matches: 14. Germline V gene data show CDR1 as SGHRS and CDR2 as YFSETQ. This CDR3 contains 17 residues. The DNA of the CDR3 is TGCGCCAGCAGCTCCGGAGGACTAGCGGGGATTTCGGGAGAGCAGTTCTTC. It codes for CASSSGGLAGISGEQFF.

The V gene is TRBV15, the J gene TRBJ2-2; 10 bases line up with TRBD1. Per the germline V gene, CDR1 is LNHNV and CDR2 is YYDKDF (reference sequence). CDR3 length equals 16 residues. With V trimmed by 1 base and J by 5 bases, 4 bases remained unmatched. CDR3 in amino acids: CATSRGRQGATGELFF. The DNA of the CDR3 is TGTGCCACCAGCAGAGGCCGACAGGGGGCGACCGGGGAGCTGTTTTTT. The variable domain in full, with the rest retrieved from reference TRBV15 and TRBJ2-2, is DAMVIQNPRYQVTQFGKPVTLSCSQTLNHNVMYWYQQKSSQAPKLLFHYYDKDFNNEADTPDNFQSRRPNTSFCFLDIRSPGLGDTAMYLCATSRGRQGATGELFFGEGSRLTVL.

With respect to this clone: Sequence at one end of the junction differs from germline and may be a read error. The chain's CDR3 is CASSPGTSGHERYF. In DNA form, the CDR3 reads TGTGCCAGCAGCCCCGGGACTAGCGGTCACGAGCGGTACTTC. This chain uses TRBV7-7 with TRBJ2-7, with 11 bases matching TRBD2. The CDR3 has 14 residues. Germline V CDR1 and CDR2: SSHAT, FNYEAQ (reference sequence).

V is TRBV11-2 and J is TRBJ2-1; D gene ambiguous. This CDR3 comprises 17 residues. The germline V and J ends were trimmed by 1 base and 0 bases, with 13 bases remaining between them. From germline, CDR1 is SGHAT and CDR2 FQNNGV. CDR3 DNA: TGTGCCAGCAGCTTAGGAAGGATGATCAGCTCCTACAATGAGCAGTTCTTC. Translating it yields CASSLGRMISSYNEQFF.